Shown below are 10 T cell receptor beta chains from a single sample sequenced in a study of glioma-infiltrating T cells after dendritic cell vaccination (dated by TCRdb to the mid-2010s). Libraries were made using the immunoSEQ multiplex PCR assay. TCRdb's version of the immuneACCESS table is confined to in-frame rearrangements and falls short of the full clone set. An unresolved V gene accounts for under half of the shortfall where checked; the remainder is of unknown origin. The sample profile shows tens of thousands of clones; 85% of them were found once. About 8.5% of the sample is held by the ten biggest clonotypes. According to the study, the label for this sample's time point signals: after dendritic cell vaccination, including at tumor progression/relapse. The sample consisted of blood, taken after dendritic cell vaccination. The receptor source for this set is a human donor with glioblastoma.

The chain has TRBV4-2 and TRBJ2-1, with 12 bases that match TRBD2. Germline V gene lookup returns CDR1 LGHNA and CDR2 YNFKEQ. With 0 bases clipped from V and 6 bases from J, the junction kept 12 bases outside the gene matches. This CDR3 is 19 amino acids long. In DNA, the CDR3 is TGTGCCAGCAGCCAAGATAGACTAGCGGGAGCCCCTCGGCCCAATGAGCAGTTCTTC. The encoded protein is CASSQDRLAGAPRPNEQFF.

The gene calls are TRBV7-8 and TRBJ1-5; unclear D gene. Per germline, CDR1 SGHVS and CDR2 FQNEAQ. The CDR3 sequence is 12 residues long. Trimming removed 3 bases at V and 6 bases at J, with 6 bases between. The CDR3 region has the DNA TGTGCCAGCAGCTTCCCCCGTCAGCCCCAGCATTTT. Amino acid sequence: CASSFPRQPQHF.

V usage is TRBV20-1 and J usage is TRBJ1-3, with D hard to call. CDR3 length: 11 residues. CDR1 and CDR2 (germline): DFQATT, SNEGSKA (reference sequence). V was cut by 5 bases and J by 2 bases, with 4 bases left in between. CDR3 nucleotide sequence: TGCAGTGCTCTTACTGGAAACACCATATATTTT. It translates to CSALTGNTIYF.

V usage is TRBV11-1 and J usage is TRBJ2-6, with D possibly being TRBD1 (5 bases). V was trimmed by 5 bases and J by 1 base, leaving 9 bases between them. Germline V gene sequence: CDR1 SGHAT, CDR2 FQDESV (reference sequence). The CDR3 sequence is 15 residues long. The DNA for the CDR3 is TGTGCCAGCAGCACCCAGGGTTCTGGGGCCAACGTCCTGACTTTC. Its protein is CASSTQGSGANVLTF.

The CDR3 is CASSSSYRVGYEQYF. The CDR3 DNA is TGTGCCAGCAGTTCGTCCTACAGGGTGGGGTACGAGCAGTACTTC. This chain links TRBV28 with TRBJ2-7, with D perhaps TRBD1 (6 bases). The CDR3 runs 15 residues. V gave up 4 bases and J gave up 4 bases, with 17 bases separating them. Per the germline V gene, CDR1 is MDHEN and CDR2 is SYDVKM.

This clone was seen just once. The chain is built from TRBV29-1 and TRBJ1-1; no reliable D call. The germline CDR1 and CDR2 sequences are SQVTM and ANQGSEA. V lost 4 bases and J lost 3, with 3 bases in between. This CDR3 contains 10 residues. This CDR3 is CSVADTEAFF. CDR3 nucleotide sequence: TGCAGCGTTGCGGACACTGAAGCTTTCTTT. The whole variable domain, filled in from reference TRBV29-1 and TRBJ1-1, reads SAVISQKPSRDICQRGTSLTIQCQVDSQVTMMFWYRQQPGQSLTLIATANQGSEATYESGFVIDKFPISRPNLTFSTLTVSNMSPEDSSIYLCSVADTEAFFGQGTRLTVV.

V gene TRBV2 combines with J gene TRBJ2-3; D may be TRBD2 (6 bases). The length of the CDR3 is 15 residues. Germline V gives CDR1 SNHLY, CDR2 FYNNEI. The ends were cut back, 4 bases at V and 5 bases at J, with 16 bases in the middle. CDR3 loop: CASSVRAGGGDTQYF. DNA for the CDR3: TGTGCCAGCAGTGTACGAGCGGGTGGTGGAGATACGCAGTATTTT.

Here the CDR3 reads CASSETSGGQETQYF. The CDR3 DNA reads as TGCGCCAGCAGTGAGACTAGCGGGGGGCAAGAGACCCAGTACTTC. The chain links TRBV10-1 to TRBJ2-5; 12 bases match TRBD2. This CDR3 has 15 residues. The germline V gene encodes CDR1 WNHNN and CDR2 SYGVQD (reference sequence). V lost 2 bases, J lost 2 bases, and 0 bases stayed unmatched.

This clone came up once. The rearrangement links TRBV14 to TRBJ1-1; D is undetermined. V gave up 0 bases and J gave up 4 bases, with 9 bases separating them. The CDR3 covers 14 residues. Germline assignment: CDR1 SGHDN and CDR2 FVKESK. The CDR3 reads CASSQDRGGTEAFF. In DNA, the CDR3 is TGTGCCAGCAGCCAAGATCGGGGAGGCACTGAAGCTTTCTTT.

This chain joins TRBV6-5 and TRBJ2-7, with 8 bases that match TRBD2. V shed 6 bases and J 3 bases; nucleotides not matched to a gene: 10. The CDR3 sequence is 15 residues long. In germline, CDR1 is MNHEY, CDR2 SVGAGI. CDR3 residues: CASRAFAGGFYEQYF. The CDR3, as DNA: TGTGCCAGCAGGGCCTTCGCGGGAGGATTCTACGAGCAGTACTTC.